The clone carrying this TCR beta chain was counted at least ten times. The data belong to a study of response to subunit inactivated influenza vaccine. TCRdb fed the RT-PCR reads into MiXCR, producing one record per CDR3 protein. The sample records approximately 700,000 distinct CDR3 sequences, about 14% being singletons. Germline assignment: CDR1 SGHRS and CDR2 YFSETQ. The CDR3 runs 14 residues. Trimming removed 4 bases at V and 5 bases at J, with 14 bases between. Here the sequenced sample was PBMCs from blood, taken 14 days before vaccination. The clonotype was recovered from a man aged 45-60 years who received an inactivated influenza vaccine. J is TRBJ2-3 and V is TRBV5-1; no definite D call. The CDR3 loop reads CASSTRRPEDTQYF. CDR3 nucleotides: TGCGCCAGCAGCACCAGACGGCCCGAAGATACGCAGTATTTT.